These 5 T cell receptor beta chains share one sample of origin, sequenced in a study of low-dose radiotherapy and immunotherapy resistance in tumors. Time point meaning: after trial treatment. Described treatment: LDRT plus nivolumab, ipilimumab, low-dose cyclophosphamide and aspirin (RACIN trial). TRAV- and TRBV-specific primers were used for first-strand cDNA, which covered alpha and beta chains. TCRs were amplified for around 20 PCR cycles with a constant-region primer and V-primer adapter. Via MiXCR, TCRdb re-called the reads, giving one row per CDR3 protein. The sample comprises nearly 60,000 distinct CDR3 sequences, around 23% of which are singletons, and 6.5% to 7% rests with the top ten. The specimen comprised PBMCs, sampled after low-dose radiotherapy plus immunotherapy. The receptor source for this set is a male donor with prostate cancer.

This clonotype has ten or more counts. CDR3 sequence reads: CASSRRRGGRGETQYF. The CDR3 DNA sequence: TGTGCCAGCAGCCGACGGCGGGGGGGCCGCGGAGAGACCCAGTACTTC. The chain employs TRBV3-1 and TRBJ2-5; 9 bases align to TRBD2. The ends lost 4 bases at V and 4 bases at J; junction bases unmatched: 10. Germline V gene data show CDR1 as LGHDT and CDR2 as YNNKEL (reference sequence). This CDR3 comprises 16 residues.

This clonotype was counted only a few times. This rearrangement joins TRBV5-1 to TRBJ2-2; TRBD2 might be the D (5 bases). The germline V gene has CDR1 SGHRS and CDR2 YFSETQ. The CDR3 loop spans 11 amino acids. V was clipped by 7 bases and J by 7 bases, with 8 bases between them. CDR3: CASGEGGELFF. As DNA, the CDR3 is TGCGCCAGCGGCGAGGGCGGGGAGCTGTTTTTT. The entire variable domain, with the rest obtained from reference TRBV5-1 and TRBJ2-2, is as follows: KAGVTQTPRYLIKTRGQQVTLSCSPISGHRSVSWYQQTPGQGLQFLFEYFSETQRNKGNFPGRFSGRQFSNSRSEMNVSTLELGDSALYLCASGEGGELFFGEGSRLTVL.

Comment on this clonotype: This likely traces to a read error, being one base from a far larger clone. The chain couples TRBV29-1 to TRBJ2-1, with 9 bases aligning to TRBD1. Germline V gene sequence: CDR1 SQVTM, CDR2 ANQGSEA. The CDR3 is 12 amino acids. The J segment lost 10 bases and the V segment lost 7 bases, leaving 8 bases of the junction unmatched. The CDR3, as DNA: TGCAGCGGAAAGGACAGGGGCGACGAGCAGTTCTTC. Translated, it gives CSGKDRGDEQFF.

Regarding this clonotype: This likely stems from a read error, as it lies one base from a far larger clone. The rearrangement links TRBV5-1 to TRBJ2-5; TRBD2 matches 13 bases. Germline V CDR1 and CDR2: SGHRS, YFSETQ. CDR3 size: 13 residues. The CDR3 nucleotides read TGCGCCAGCTGTCGACTAGCGGGAGGAGAGCAGCTCTTC. This sequence encodes CASCRLAGGEQLF.

Ten or more counts support this clonotype. The chain is built from TRBV6-2 or TRBV6-3 and TRBJ1-1; 7 positions match TRBD1. Trimming at V came to 5 bases and at J to 0 bases, leaving 3 bases not matched to a gene. Germline V gene sequence: CDR1 MNHEY, CDR2 SVGEGT. The CDR3 extends over 14 amino acids. CDR3 bases: TGTGCCAGCAGTGTAGGACAGGTGAACACTGAAGCTTTCTTT. This codes for CASSVGQVNTEAFF.